This entry describes one T cell receptor (beta chain). These data are taken from a study of blood T cell repertoires in COVID-19. Study-level information: Specimens from acute and convalescent COVID-19 originated in the United States, Italy and Spain. Nucleic acid was either cDNA or gDNA, and it came from T cells, B-cell-depleted T cells, or PBMCs.

Under the authors' procedure: Estimates of nucleated cell counts were drawn from the amplification of reference gene primers. The assay was immunoSEQ multiplex PCR, and TCRdb's table has in-frame clones only and misses some. V and J calls and clone size follow that table, whereas D and trimming were derived from the DNA. Altogether about 100,000 clones are present, 80% to 95% being singletons, with the ten largest covering 1.9%. Followed over time, Seattle patients had been enrolled while infection was active. The origin of this receptor is a woman aged 50 to 60 with COVID-19, enrolled during active disease. The sample was peripheral blood.

The CDR3 spells CASSLVGGGENTEAFF. For the CDR3, the DNA is TGCGCCAGCAGCTTGGTTGGGGGAGGCGAGAACACTGAAGCTTTCTTT. The chain is built from TRBV5-1 and TRBJ1-1; tentative D call: TRBD1 (5 bases). V was clipped by 0 bases and J by 1 base, with 13 bases between them. The CDR3 contains 16 residues. Germline V lookup: CDR1 SGHRS, CDR2 YFSETQ.